Shown below are 4 T cell receptor beta chains from a single sample sequenced in a study of beta chain features in type 1 diabetes. Sequenced material consisted of expressed TCRB transcripts (all of the isolated RNA was reverse transcribed). Produced via immunoSEQ multiplex PCR; TCRdb's table is partial and in-frame only. The sample has under 450,000 clones; approximately 14% are singletons. Sequenced: naive CD4+ T cells from blood. The receptors come from a man younger than 40 in good health.

The J gene is TRBJ2-7, the V gene TRBV7-2; 7 nucleotides line up with TRBD1. This CDR3 contains 13 residues. V lost 5 bases and J lost 2; bases outside the gene matches: 3. The germline V gene encodes CDR1 SGHTA and CDR2 FQGNSA. The CDR3 DNA is TGTGCCAGCAGCCAGGGACAGACCTACGAGCAGTACTTC. Amino acid sequence: CASSQGQTYEQYF. The whole variable domain, remainder taken from reference TRBV7-2 and TRBJ2-7, is GAGVSQSPSNKVTEKGKDVELRCDPISGHTALYWYRQSLGQGLEFLIYFQGNSAPDKSGLPSDRFSAERTGGSVSTLTIQRTQQEDSAVYLCASSQGQTYEQYFGPGTRLTVT.

This clone was counted between two and nine times. The rearrangement joins TRBV2 to TRBJ1-4, with 7 positions matching TRBD1. The ends lost 1 base at V and 7 bases at J; junction bases unmatched: 6. There are 15 residues in the CDR3. CDR1 SNHLY and CDR2 FYNNEI come from the germline V gene. The CDR3 is CASSEGGRDSEKLFF. DNA for the CDR3: TGTGCCAGCAGTGAAGGCGGCAGGGACAGTGAAAAACTGTTTTTT.

J is TRBJ2-3 and V is TRBV6-1; D tentatively reads TRBD1 or TRBD2 (5 bases each). CDR1 and CDR2 (germline): MNHNS, SASEGT. Trimming took 8 bases from V and 2 from J, leaving 17 bases between them. The CDR3 sequence is 15 residues long. The CDR3 nucleotides read TGTGCCAGCGGCCCCTGGGGGTCATACACAGATACGCAGTATTTT. It codes for CASGPWGSYTDTQYF.

Concerning this clone itself: Being one base from a much bigger clone, this may be a read error. The sample carries other DNA sequences with the same CDR3. V is TRBV6-5 and J is TRBJ2-3; perhaps TRBD1 as D (6 bases). This CDR3 has 11 residues. Trimming took 6 bases from V and 6 from J, leaving 7 bases between them. Germline V gene sequence: CDR1 MNHEY, CDR2 SVGAGI. CDR3 loop: CASSQGDTQYF. CDR3 nucleotide sequence: TGTGCCAGCAGCCAGGGGGATACGCAGTATTTT.